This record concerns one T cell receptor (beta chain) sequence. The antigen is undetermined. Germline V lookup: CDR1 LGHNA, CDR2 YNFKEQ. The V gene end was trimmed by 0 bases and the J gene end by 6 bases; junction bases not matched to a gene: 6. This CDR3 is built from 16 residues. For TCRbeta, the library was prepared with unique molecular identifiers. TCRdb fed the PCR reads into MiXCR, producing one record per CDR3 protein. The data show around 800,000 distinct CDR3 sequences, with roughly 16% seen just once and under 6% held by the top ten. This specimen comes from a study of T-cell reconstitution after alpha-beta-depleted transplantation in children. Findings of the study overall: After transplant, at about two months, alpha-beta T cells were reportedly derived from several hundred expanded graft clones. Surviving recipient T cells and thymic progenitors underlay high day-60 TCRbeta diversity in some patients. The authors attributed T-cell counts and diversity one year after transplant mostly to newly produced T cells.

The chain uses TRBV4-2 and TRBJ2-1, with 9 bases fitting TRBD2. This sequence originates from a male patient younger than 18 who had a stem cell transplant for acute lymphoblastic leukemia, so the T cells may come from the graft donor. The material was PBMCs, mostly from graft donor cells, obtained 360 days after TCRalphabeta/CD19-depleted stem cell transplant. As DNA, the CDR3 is TGTGCCAGCAGCCAAGACCCTAGCGGGAAGGGCAATGAGCAGTTCTTC. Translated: CASSQDPSGKGNEQFF.